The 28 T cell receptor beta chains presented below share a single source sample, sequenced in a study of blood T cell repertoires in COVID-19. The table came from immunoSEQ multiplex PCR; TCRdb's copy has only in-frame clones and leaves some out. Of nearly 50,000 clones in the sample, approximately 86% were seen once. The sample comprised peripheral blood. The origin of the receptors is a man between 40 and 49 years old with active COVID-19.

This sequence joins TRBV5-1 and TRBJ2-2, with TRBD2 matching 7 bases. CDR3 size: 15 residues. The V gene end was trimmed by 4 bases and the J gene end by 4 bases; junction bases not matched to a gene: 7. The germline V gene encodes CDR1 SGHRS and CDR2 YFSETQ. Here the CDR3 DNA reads TGCGCCAGCAGCGCGAGCGGGATTTCCACCGGGGAGCTGTTTTTT. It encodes CASSASGISTGELFF.

The CDR3 protein is CASTQIGGRTEAFF. DNA of the CDR3: TGTGCCAGCACCCAAATTGGGGGGAGAACTGAAGCTTTCTTT. The chain uses TRBV28 and TRBJ1-1, with D perhaps matching TRBD1 (5 bases). The CDR3 has 14 residues. Germline lookup yields CDR1 MDHEN and CDR2 SYDVKM. Trimming stripped 7 bases from V and 5 bases from J, with 17 bases between.

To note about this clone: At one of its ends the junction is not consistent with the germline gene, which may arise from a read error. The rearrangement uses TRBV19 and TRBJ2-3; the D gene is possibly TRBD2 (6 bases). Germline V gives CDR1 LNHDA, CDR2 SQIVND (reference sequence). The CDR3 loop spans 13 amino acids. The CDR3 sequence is CATLAANTDMQYF. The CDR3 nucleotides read TGTGCCACCTTAGCGGCTAACACAGATATGCAGTATTTT. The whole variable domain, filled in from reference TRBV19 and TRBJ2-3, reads DGGITQSPKYLFRKEGQNVTLSCEQNLNHDAMYWYRQDPGQGLRLIYYSQIVNDFQKGDIAEGYSVSREKKESFPLTVTSAQKNPTAFYLCATLAANTDMQYFGPGTRLTVL.

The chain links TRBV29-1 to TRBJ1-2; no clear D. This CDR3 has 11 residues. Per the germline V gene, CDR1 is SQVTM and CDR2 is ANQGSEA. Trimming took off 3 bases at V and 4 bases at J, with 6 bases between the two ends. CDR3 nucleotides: TGCAGCGTTGAGAGGAGCTATGGCTACACCTTC. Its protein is CSVERSYGYTF.

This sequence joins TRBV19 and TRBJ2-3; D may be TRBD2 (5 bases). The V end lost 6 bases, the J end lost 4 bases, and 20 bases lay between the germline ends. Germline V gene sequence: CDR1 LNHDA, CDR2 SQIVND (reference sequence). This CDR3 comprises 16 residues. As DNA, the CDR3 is TGTGCCAGTAGGCCCGGACTCCCCAGGTGGGCAGATACGCAGTATTTT. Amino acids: CASRPGLPRWADTQYF.

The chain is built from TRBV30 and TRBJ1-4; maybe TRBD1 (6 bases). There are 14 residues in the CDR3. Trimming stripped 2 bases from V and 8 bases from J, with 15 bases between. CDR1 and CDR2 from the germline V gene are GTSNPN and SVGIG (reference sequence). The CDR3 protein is CAWSKGQYAEKLFF. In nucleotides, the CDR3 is TGTGCCTGGAGTAAAGGACAGTATGCGGAAAAACTGTTTTTT.

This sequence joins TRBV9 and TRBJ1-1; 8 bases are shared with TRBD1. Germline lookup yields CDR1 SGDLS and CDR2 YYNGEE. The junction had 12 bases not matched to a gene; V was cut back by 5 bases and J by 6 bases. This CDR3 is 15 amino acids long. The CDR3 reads CASSRAGGFSAEAFF. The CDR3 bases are TGTGCCAGCAGTCGGGCAGGGGGCTTTAGTGCTGAAGCTTTCTTT. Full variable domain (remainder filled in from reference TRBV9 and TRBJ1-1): DSGVTQTPKHLITATGQRVTLRCSPRSGDLSVYWYQQSLDQGLQFLIQYYNGEERAKGNILERFSAQQFPDLHSELNLSSLELGDSALYFCASSRAGGFSAEAFFGQGTRLTVV.

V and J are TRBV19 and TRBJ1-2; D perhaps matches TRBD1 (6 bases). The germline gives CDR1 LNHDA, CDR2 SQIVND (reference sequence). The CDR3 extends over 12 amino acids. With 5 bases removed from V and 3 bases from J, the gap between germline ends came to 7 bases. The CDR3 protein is CASSDRYYGYTF. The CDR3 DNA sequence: TGTGCCAGTAGTGACAGGTACTATGGCTACACCTTC.

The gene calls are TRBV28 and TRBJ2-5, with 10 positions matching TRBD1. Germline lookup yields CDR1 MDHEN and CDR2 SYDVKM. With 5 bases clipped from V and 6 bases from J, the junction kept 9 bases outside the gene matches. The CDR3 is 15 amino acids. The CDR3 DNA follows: TGTGCCAGCAGTCTTGCGGGACAGGGGAGGAAGACCCAGTACTTC. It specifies CASSLAGQGRKTQYF.

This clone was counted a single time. Written as DNA, the CDR3 is TGTGCCAGCAGTTACAGGAAGCGGGAGGCCCTGGATGAGCAGTTCTTC. Translation gives CASSYRKREALDEQFF. The J gene is TRBJ2-1, the V gene TRBV6-5; 9 nucleotides line up with TRBD2. Germline V lookup: CDR1 MNHEY, CDR2 SVGAGI. The junction had 10 bases not matched to a gene; V was cut back by 2 bases and J by 8 bases. This CDR3 contains 16 residues.

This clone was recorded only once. The CDR3 coding sequence is TGTGCCAGCAGTTCCCATTTGTTTCCCCACGAGCAGTACTTC. Translation gives CASSSHLFPHEQYF. J is TRBJ2-7 and V is TRBV27; no firm D call. Germline lookup yields CDR1 MNHEY and CDR2 SMNVEV (reference sequence). The CDR3 contains 14 residues. Trimming took 4 bases from V and 5 from J, leaving 15 bases between them.

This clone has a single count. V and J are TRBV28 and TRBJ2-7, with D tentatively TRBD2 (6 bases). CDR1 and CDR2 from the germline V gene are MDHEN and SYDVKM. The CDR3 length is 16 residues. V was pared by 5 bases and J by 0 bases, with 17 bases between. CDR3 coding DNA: TGTGCCAGCAGTATACTCCCGGCGGGGAGCTCCTACGAGCAGTACTTC. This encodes CASSILPAGSSYEQYF.

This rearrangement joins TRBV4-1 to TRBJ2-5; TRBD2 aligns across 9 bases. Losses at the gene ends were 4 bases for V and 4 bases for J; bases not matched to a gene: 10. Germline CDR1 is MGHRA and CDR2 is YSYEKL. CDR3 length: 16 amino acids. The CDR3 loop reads CASSPSGILGSETQYF. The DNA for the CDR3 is TGCGCCAGCAGCCCTAGCGGGATTCTGGGGTCAGAGACCCAGTACTTC.

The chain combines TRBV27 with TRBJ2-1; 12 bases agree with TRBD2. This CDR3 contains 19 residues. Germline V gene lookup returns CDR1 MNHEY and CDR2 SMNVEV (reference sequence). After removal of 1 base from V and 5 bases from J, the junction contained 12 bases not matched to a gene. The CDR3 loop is CASSLWARLAGVRDNEQFF. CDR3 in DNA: TGTGCCAGCAGTTTATGGGCGAGACTAGCGGGAGTTCGGGACAATGAGCAGTTCTTC.

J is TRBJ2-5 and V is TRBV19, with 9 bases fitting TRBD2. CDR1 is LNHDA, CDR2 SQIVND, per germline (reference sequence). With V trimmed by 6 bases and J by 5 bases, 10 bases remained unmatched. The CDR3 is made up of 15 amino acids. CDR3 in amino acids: CASRLVAGAGETQYF. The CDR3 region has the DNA TGTGCCAGTAGATTGGTAGCGGGAGCTGGGGAGACCCAGTACTTC. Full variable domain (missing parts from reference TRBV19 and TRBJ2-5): DGGITQSPKYLFRKEGQNVTLSCEQNLNHDAMYWYRQDPGQGLRLIYYSQIVNDFQKGDIAEGYSVSREKKESFPLTVTSAQKNPTAFYLCASRLVAGAGETQYFGPGTRLLVL.

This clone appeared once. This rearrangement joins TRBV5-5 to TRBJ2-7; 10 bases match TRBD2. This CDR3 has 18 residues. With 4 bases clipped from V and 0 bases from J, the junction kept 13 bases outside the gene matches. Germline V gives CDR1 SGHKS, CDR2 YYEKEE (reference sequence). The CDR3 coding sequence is TGTGCCAGCAGCCCGCCGGGACCACTAGCGGGATCCTCCTACGAGCAGTACTTC. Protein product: CASSPPGPLAGSSYEQYF.

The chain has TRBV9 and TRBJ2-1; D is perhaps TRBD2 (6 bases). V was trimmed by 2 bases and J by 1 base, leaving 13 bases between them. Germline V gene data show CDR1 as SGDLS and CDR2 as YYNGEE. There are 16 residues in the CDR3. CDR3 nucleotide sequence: TGTGCCAGCAGCGTCGACTTTAGCGGTTCCTACAATGAGCAGTTCTTC. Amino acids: CASSVDFSGSYNEQFF.

The CDR3 DNA sequence: TGTGCCAGCAGACCGGGACAAGCATTCACTGAAGCTTTCTTT. This sequence encodes CASRPGQAFTEAFF. V and J are TRBV27 and TRBJ1-1; possible D gene TRBD1, 6 bases. This CDR3 contains 14 residues. Trimming removed 6 bases at V and 4 bases at J, with 15 bases between. Germline CDR1 and CDR2: MNHEY and SMNVEV (reference sequence).

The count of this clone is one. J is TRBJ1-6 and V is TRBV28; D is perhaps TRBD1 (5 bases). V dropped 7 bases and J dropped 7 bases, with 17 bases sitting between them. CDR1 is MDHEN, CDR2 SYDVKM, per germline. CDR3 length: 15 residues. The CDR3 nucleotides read TGTGCCAGCATCACCGCCGGGGGTATGAATTCACCCCTCCACTTT. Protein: CASITAGGMNSPLHF.

CDR3 sequence: CASSQAGQGAVEQYF. The CDR3 DNA reads as TGCGCCAGCAGCCAAGCGGGACAGGGGGCTGTCGAGCAGTACTTC. The gene calls are TRBV4-1 and TRBJ2-7, with 12 bases fitting TRBD1. The CDR3 is made up of 15 amino acids. V gave up 1 base and J gave up 6 bases; unmatched junction bases: 4. Germline assignment: CDR1 MGHRA and CDR2 YSYEKL.

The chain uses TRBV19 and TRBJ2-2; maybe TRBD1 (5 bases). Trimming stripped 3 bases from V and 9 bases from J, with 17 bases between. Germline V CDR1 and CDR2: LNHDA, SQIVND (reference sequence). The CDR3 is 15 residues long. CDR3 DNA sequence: TGTGCCAGTAGTATGGCAGGGTATGACAACCGGGAGCTGTTTTTT. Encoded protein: CASSMAGYDNRELFF.

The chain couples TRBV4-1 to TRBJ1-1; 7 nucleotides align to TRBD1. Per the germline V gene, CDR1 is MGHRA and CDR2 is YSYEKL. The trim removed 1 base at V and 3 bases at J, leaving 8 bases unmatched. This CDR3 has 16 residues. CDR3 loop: CASSQGDREIDTEAFF. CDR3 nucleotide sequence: TGCGCCAGCAGCCAAGGCGACAGGGAGATAGACACTGAAGCTTTCTTT.

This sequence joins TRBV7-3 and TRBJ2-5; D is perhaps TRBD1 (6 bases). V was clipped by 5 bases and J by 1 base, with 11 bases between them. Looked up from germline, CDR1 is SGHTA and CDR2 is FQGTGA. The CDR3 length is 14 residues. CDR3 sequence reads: CASSPTGLQETQYF. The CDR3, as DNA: TGTGCCAGCAGCCCTACAGGGCTCCAAGAGACCCAGTACTTC.

This chain's CDR3 is CASSPRTSGTYNEQFF. CDR3 nucleotide sequence: TGCGCCAGCAGCCCGCGGACTAGCGGGACCTACAATGAGCAGTTCTTC. The chain uses TRBV5-1 and TRBJ2-1; the match to TRBD2 covers 12 bases. From germline, CDR1 is SGHRS and CDR2 YFSETQ. The CDR3 extends over 16 amino acids. V lost 4 bases and J lost 2; bases outside the gene matches: 4.

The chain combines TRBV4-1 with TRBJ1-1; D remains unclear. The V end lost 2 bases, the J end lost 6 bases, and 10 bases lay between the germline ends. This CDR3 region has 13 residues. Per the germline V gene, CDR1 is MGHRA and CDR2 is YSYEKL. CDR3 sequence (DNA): TGCGCCAGCAGCCAAAGTCTAATCGCTGAAGCTTTCTTT. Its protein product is CASSQSLIAEAFF.

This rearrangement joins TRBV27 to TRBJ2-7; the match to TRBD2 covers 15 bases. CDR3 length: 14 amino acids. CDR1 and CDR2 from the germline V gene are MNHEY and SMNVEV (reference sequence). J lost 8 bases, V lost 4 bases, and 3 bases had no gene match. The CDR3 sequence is CASSWGLAGGQQYF. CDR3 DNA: TGTGCCAGCAGTTGGGGACTAGCGGGAGGACAGCAGTACTTC.

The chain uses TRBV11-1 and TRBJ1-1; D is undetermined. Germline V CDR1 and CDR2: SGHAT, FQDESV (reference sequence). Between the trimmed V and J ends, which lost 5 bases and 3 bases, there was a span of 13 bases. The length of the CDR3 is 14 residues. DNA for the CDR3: TGTGCCAGCAGCCACGGCCGGGAAGACACTGAAGCTTTCTTT. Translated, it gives CASSHGREDTEAFF.

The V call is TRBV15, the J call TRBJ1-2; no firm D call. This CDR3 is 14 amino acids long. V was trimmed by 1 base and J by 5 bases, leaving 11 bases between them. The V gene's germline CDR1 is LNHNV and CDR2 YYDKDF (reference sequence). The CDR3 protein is CATSRVRDRYGYTF. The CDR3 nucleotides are TGTGCCACCAGCAGAGTGAGGGATAGATATGGCTACACCTTC.